These 5 T cell receptor beta chains were sequenced from one sample in a study of CD8 T cells in ankylosing spondylitis. Whole-study findings and limits: In ankylosing spondylitis blood, a motif of about 8 highly homologous TCR beta variants appeared characteristic.

TCRdb recomputed calls from the 5' RACE reads with MiXCR, one row per CDR3 protein. The sample lists fewer than 750,000 distinct CDR3 sequences, roughly 19% seen once, with 15% to 20% in the top ten. These receptors have no known antigen. The sample comprised blood, either unsorted or a sorted T cell fraction (not recorded which). Source of these receptors: a male donor with ankylosing spondylitis.

This clonotype was found once. The rearrangement uses TRBV2 and TRBJ1-2; D is undetermined. The length of the CDR3 is 14 residues. V lost 1 base and J 2 bases, leaving 8 bases between the germline ends. From germline, CDR1 is SNHLY and CDR2 FYNNEI. CDR3 nucleotide sequence: TGTGCCAGCAGTGAAGGACGGATAAACTATGGCTACACCTTC. Residues: CASSEGRINYGYTF.

This chain joins TRBV12-3 or TRBV12-4 and TRBJ2-2; D gene unclear. The CDR3 extends over 13 amino acids. Trimming pared 3 bases from V and 5 bases from J, leaving 7 bases between. CDR3 sequence reads: CASSFGHTGELFF. Written as DNA, the CDR3 is TGTGCCAGCAGTTTTGGGCATACCGGGGAGCTGTTTTTT.

This clonotype was counted only a few times. The rearrangement links TRBV5-1 to TRBJ2-3; 8 bases match TRBD2. CDR1 and CDR2 (germline): SGHRS, YFSETQ. The CDR3 totals 14 residues. The J segment lost 1 base and the V segment lost 4 bases, leaving 2 bases of the junction unmatched. This CDR3 reads CASSQTSGTDTQYF. The CDR3 DNA reads as TGCGCCAGCAGCCAGACTAGCGGCACAGATACGCAGTATTTT.

The chain combines TRBV20-1 with TRBJ2-3; TRBD2 matches at 7 bases. CDR3 size: 14 residues. Germline CDR1 is DFQATT and CDR2 is SNEGSKA (reference sequence). V shed 3 bases and J 2 bases; nucleotides not matched to a gene: 5. DNA for the CDR3: TGCAGTGCTAGGAGCAGCGGGAACACAGATACGCAGTATTTT. Amino acid sequence: CSARSSGNTDTQYF.

This clonotype was counted only a few times. This sequence joins TRBV20-1 and TRBJ2-1; TRBD2 aligns across 13 bases. CDR3 size: 16 residues. V was clipped by 3 bases and J by 8 bases; unmatched bases: 10. Germline loops: CDR1 DFQATT, CDR2 SNEGSKA (reference sequence). CDR3 sequence: CSARGLTSGRNHEQFF. Written as DNA, the CDR3 is TGCAGTGCTAGGGGATTGACTAGCGGGAGGAATCATGAGCAGTTCTTC.